This T cell receptor (beta chain) is drawn from a study of blood T cell dynamics during melanoma immunotherapy (dated by TCRdb to about 2020). Regarding the research as a whole: Patients had metastatic melanoma and received first-line pembrolizumab or nivolumab plus ipilimumab as standard of care in the United Kingdom. Peripheral T cell receptor repertoires of metastatic melanoma patients were profiled before and after one cycle of checkpoint inhibitor therapy to find early correlates of response. The training cohort was made up of consecutive patients, while a further independent group of patients from the same centre was pooled to form an external validation set.

V is reduced by 10 bases and J by 3 bases, leaving a spacing of 19 bases between them. Inclusive of the bounding cysteine and phenylalanine, the CDR3 is 14 residues long. Left in the record is the CDR3 DNA by itself, 42 bases read in frame from the first base. CDR1 and CDR2 (MNHEY, SMNVEV) derive from the germline V gene (reference sequence). A fixed 350 ng of DNA was loaded for every bulk PBMC sample. TCR beta CDR3 sequences were amplified from genomic DNA using the immunoSEQ TCRb Assay kit according to manufacturer instructions. The KAPA Library Quantification Kit for Illumina platforms was used to quantify pooled libraries by qPCR. Pooled libraries were clustered at roughly 0.55-1.2 pM and sequenced on an Illumina NextSeq 500. As for how the authors treated the data: Analysis of the TCR data relied on immunoSEQ ANALYZER and the R LymphoSeq package. A rearrangement efficiency score was calculated as productive divided by the sum of productive and non-productive CDR3 sequences. Clonality was measured with the Gini coefficient and diversity with the Renyi index at alpha=1, and both measures were compared pairwise between timepoints within each patient. Clonal relatedness, based on an edit distance of 3, and repertoire similarity, based on the Bhattacharyya coefficient, were both computed in LymphoSeq. To classify response, a linear discriminant analysis based on week-3 changes in clonality and diversity was built using the R MASS and caret packages. Held by TCRdb, this immuneACCESS table contains in-frame sequences only and omits some clones. Under half of the omission traces to an unresolved V gene where checked; the cause of the rest is unknown. The V and J calls and clone size were taken over from that table, and D and trimming were inferred from the DNA. The sample table records around 20,000 clones; around 90% of these occur just once. The ten largest clones represent around 7.8% of the sample.

In regard to this clone: The specificity of this receptor is unknown. Per-nucleotide qualities are absent, and no much larger clonotype sits a single base away.

Taken with the paper, the label for time point translates to: week 3, after first cycle of checkpoint inhibitor. Blood samples were collected before treatment (T0) and at week 3 (W3), after the first cycle of checkpoint blockade. Except for a couple of patients with rapid clinical progression, response was assessed 12 weeks after the first infusion by RECIST 1.1; disease control meant complete response, partial response or stable disease. Patients with prior systemic cancer treatment, concomitant immunosuppressant therapy or synchronous other active malignancies were excluded. To track both circulating cells and T cell turnover, TCR beta was sequenced from bulk PBMC as well as from plasma cell-free DNA. PBMC were isolated from blood with Lymphoprep and SepMate tubes, followed by red cell lysis. QIAamp DNA Blood Mini kits were used to extract DNA from both PBMC and sorted T cell subsets. Study-wide findings and limitations: The relatively small sample size was acknowledged as a potential limitation on generalization of the results. Whether the T cell clones behind the repertoire changes were melanoma-specific or instead reflected general immune activation was something the study could not determine. Patients who later achieved disease control showed a bifurcated PBMC repertoire reorganization at W3, with increased clonality or increased diversity, unlike progressors.

The source of this sequence is a human donor with melanoma. The specimen was blood, collected from a patient treated with checkpoint blockade. Rearrangement joined TRBV27 to TRBJ2-7; TRBD1 is perhaps the D gene, given 7 matching bases. The CDR3 region has the sequence CATRRTGGDYEQYF. The nucleotides read TGTGCCACCAGACGGACAGGAGGGGACTACGAGCAGTACTTC.